A selection of T cell receptor beta chains follows, all from one sample in a study of T-cell memory formation after mild COVID-19. TCRdb re-called the 5' RACE reads through MiXCR, storing one row per CDR3 protein. The data hold 380,000 or so distinct CDR3 sequences, with roughly 15% observed a single time. The source material was PBMCs or a T cell subset sorted from them (not recorded which). These receptors were taken from a young man who had mild COVID-19 (a few samples of this study predate the infection). Cell type and time point are not known. CDR3s include the opening cysteine and the closing phenylalanine or tryptophan. The D gene is left open where the match is weak. Size tells how often a clone was seen (once, few, many) or the class of an expanded clone, and some rows leave it out.

cdr3_length | d_call | clone_size | j_call | v_call | cdr3_aa | cdr3_nt
14 | - | - | TRBJ1-1 | TRBV7-9 | CASSGDSSNTEAFF | TGTGCCAGCAGCGGTGACAGCAGTAACACTGAAGCTTTCTTT
17 | - | - | TRBJ2-2 | TRBV9 | CASSALGPGQSTGELFF | TGTGCCAGCAGCGCCCTCGGTCCGGGACAAAGCACCGGGGAGCTGTTTTTT
14 | - | - | TRBJ2-7 | TRBV20-1 | CSARGAGVGYEQYF | TGCAGTGCTAGGGGCGCTGGGGTAGGATACGAGCAGTACTTC
15 | - | few | TRBJ1-6 | TRBV7-2 | CASSFSGQTNSPLHF | TGTGCCAGCAGCTTTTCCGGACAGACGAATTCACCCCTCCACTTT
17 | TRBD1 | - | TRBJ1-3 | TRBV27 | CASSPWTGGETGNTIYF | TGTGCCAGCAGTCCCTGGACAGGGGGGGAAACTGGAAACACCATATATTTT
15 | TRBD1 | few | TRBJ2-2 | TRBV10-3 | CAISESRGRTGELFF | TGTGCCATCAGTGAGTCGAGGGGGCGAACCGGGGAGCTGTTTTTT
17 | - | few | TRBJ2-4 | TRBV7-9 | CASSLAIQLLGKNIQYF | TGTGCCAGCAGCTTAGCTATCCAGCTCCTAGGCAAAAACATTCAGTACTTC
13 | - | - | TRBJ2-3 | TRBV20-1 | CSGRRGAGDTQYF | TGCAGTGGGAGACGGGGGGCAGGAGATACGCAGTATTTT
15 | - | - | TRBJ2-6 | TRBV5-1 | CASSLLESGANVLTF | TGCGCCAGCAGCTTGCTCGAATCTGGGGCCAACGTCCTGACTTTC
15 | - | - | TRBJ2-3 | TRBV12-3/TRBV12-4 | CASSGTGLHTDTQYF | TGTGCCAGCAGTGGTACGGGGCTCCACACAGATACGCAGTATTTT
16 | - | - | TRBJ1-2 | TRBV4-3 | CASSQDQALPNYGYTF | TGCGCCAGCAGCCAAGATCAGGCGCTACCTAACTATGGCTACACCTTC
13 | - | few | TRBJ2-1 | TRBV27 | CASSLYGGNEQFF | TGTGCCAGCAGTTTATACGGGGGCAATGAGCAGTTCTTC
16 | - | few | TRBJ2-1 | TRBV5-1 | CASSLGPGLGANEQFF | TGCGCCAGCAGCTTGGGGCCCGGATTAGGGGCCAATGAGCAGTTCTTC
13 | - | - | TRBJ1-6 | TRBV3-1 | CASSQDLWSPLHF | TGTGCCAGCAGCCAAGATCTTTGGTCACCCCTCCACTTT
12 | - | few | TRBJ2-2 | TRBV7-2 | CASSFYGGELFF | TGTGCCAGCAGCTTCTACGGCGGGGAGCTGTTTTTT
18 | - | - | TRBJ2-6 | TRBV5-1 | CASSWMNSMGPGANVLTF | TGCGCCAGCAGCTGGATGAATAGTATGGGCCCTGGGGCCAACGTCCTGACTTTC
14 | - | many | TRBJ2-2 | TRBV5-1 | CASSLGANTGELFF | TGCGCCAGCAGCTTGGGGGCGAACACCGGGGAGCTGTTTTTT
17 | TRBD2 | few | TRBJ2-1 | TRBV2 | CASRTLAGGISYNEQFF | TGTGCCAGCAGAACCCTCGCGGGGGGGATCTCCTACAATGAGCAGTTCTTC
12 | - | many | TRBJ1-1 | TRBV9 | CASSGLGREAFF | TGTGCCAGCAGCGGCCTGGGACGGGAAGCTTTCTTT
15 | TRBD1 | few | TRBJ1-2 | TRBV6-5 | CASSSQTGGANGYTF | TGTGCCAGCAGTAGCCAGACAGGGGGCGCAAATGGCTACACCTTC
15 | TRBD2 | few | TRBJ2-5 | TRBV7-3 | CASSFGLAPQETQYF | TGTGCCAGCAGCTTCGGACTAGCGCCTCAAGAGACCCAGTACTTC
12 | - | - | TRBJ1-1 | TRBV6-6 | CASTDGATEAFF | TGTGCCAGCACCGACGGAGCCACTGAAGCTTTCTTT
15 | - | - | TRBJ2-1 | TRBV13 | CASSRGTRDRNEQFF | TGTGCCAGCAGCCGAGGGACCCGGGACCGCAATGAGCAGTTCTTC
14 | - | few | TRBJ1-2 | TRBV5-1 | CASSLNGGVDGYTF | TGCGCCAGCAGCTTGAATGGAGGGGTGGACGGCTACACCTTC
15 | - | - | TRBJ1-2 | TRBV4-2 | CASSQDLKDPYGYTF | TGTGCCAGCAGCCAAGATCTGAAGGATCCCTATGGCTACACCTTC
16 | TRBD1 | few | TRBJ2-2 | TRBV28 | CASSRGTGTYTGELFF | TGTGCCAGCAGTCGAGGGACAGGGACTTACACCGGGGAGCTGTTTTTT